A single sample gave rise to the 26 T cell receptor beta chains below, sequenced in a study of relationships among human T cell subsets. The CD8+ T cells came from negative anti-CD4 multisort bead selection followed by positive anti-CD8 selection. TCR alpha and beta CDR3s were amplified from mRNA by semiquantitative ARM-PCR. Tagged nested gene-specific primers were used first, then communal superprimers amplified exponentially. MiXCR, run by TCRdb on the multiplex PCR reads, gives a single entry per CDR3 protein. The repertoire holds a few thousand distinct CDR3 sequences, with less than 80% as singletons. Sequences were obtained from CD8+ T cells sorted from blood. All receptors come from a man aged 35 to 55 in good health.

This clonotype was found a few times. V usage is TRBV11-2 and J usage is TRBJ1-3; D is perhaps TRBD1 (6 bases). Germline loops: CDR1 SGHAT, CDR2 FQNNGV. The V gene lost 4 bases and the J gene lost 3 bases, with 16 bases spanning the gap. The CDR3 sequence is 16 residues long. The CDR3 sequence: CASSSPYQGLGNTIYF. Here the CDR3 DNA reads TGTGCCAGCAGCTCACCGTATCAGGGGCTTGGAAACACCATATATTTT.

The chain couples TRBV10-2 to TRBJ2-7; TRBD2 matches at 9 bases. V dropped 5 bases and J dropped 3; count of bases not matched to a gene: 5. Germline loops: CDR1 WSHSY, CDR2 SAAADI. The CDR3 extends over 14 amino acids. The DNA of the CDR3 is TGCGCCAGCAGTCCAAGGACTAGCGACTACGAGCAGTACTTC. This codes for CASSPRTSDYEQYF.

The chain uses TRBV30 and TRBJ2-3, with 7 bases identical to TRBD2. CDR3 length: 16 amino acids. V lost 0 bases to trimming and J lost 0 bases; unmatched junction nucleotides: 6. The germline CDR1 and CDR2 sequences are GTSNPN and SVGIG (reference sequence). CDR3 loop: CAWSVPASGSTDTQYF. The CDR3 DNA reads TGTGCCTGGAGTGTACCGGCTAGCGGAAGCACAGATACGCAGTATTTT.

The CDR3 sequence: CASSLSGTFYGYTF. CDR3 nucleotide sequence: TGTGCCAGCAGTTTATCCGGGACGTTCTATGGCTACACCTTC. The chain links TRBV27 to TRBJ1-2; D is possibly TRBD1 (5 bases). The V end was cut by 0 bases, the J end by 4 bases, with 9 bases between. Germline V CDR1 and CDR2: MNHEY, SMNVEV (reference sequence). The CDR3 length is 14 residues.

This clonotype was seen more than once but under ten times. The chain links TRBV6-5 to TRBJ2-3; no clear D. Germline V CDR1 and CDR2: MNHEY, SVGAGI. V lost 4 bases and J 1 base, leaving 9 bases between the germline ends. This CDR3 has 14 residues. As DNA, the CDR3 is TGTGCCAGCAGTTTCCACAGCGGCACAGATACGCAGTATTTT. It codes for CASSFHSGTDTQYF.

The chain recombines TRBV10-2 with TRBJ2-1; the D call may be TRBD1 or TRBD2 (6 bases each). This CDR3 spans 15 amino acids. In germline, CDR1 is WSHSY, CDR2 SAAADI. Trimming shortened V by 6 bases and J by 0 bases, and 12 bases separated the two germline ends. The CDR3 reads CASSVGGSSYNEQFF. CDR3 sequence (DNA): TGCGCCAGCAGCGTAGGGGGGTCCTCCTACAATGAGCAGTTCTTC.

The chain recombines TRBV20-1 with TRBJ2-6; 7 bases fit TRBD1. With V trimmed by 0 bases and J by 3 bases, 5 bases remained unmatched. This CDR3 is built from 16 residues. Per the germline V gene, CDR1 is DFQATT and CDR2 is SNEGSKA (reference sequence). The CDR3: CSARETTGVGANVLTF. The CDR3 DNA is TGCAGTGCTAGAGAAACCACAGGGGTTGGGGCCAACGTCCTGACTTTC.

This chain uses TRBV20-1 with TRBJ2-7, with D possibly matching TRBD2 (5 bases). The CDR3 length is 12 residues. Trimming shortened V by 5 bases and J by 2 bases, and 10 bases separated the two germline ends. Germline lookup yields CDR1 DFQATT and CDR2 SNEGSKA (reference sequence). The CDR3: CSAPGNPYEQYF. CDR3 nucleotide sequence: TGCAGTGCTCCCGGGAACCCCTACGAGCAGTACTTC.

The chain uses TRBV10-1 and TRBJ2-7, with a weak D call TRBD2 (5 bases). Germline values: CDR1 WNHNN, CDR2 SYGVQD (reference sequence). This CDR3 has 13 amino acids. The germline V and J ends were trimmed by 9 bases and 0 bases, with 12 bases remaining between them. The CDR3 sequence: CASPGLYSYEQYF. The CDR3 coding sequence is TGCGCCAGTCCCGGACTTTACTCCTACGAGCAGTACTTC.

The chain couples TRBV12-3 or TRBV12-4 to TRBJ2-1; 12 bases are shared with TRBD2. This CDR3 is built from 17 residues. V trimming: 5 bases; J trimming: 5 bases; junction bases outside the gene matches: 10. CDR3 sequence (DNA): TGTGCCAGCAGTATTCTAGCGGGAGGGCCTATGAACAATGAGCAGTTCTTC. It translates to CASSILAGGPMNNEQFF.

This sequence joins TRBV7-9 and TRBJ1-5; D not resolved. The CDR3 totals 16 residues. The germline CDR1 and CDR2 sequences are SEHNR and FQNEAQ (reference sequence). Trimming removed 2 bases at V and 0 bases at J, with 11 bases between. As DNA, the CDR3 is TGTGCCAGCAGCTTATCCGCCGGCTATAGCAATCAGCCCCAGCATTTT. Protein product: CASSLSAGYSNQPQHF.

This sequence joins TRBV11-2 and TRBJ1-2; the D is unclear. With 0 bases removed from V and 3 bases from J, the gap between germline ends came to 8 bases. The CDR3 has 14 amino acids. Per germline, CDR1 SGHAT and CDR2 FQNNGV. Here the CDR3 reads CASSLEISDYGYTF. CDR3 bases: TGTGCCAGCAGCTTAGAAATATCGGACTATGGCTACACCTTC.

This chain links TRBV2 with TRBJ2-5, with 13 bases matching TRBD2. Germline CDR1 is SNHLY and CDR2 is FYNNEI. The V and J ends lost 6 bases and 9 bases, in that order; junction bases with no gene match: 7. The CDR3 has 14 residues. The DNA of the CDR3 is TGTGCCAGCAGAACTAGCGGGAGGGTTCTGCCCCAGTACTTC. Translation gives CASRTSGRVLPQYF.

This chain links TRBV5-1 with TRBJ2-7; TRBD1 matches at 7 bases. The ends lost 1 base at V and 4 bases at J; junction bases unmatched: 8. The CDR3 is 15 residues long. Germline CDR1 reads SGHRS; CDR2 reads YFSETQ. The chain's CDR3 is CASSLWGTDLYEQYF. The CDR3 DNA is TGCGCCAGCAGCTTGTGGGGGACAGATTTATACGAGCAGTACTTC.

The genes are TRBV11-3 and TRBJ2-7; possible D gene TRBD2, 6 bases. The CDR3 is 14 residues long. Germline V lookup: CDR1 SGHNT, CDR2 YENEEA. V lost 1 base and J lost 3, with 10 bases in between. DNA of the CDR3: TGTGCCAGCAGCTTAGGGGGACTGGGCTACGAGCAGTACTTC. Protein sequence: CASSLGGLGYEQYF.

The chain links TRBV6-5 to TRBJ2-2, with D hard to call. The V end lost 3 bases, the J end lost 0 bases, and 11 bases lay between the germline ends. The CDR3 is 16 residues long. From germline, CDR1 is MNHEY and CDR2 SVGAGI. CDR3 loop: CASSYRQETNTGELFF. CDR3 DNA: TGTGCCAGCAGTTATAGGCAGGAGACGAACACCGGGGAGCTGTTTTTT.

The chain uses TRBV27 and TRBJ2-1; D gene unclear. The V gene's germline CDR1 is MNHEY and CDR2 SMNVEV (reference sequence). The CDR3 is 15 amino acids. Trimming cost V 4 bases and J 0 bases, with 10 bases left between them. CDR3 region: CASSSLLSSYNEQFF. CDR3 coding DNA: TGTGCCAGCAGTTCACTACTGAGCTCCTACAATGAGCAGTTCTTC.

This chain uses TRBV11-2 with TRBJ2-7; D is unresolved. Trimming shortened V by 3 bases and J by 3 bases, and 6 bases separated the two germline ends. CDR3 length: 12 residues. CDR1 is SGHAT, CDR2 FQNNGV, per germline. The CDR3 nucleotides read TGTGCCAGCAGCTTCCGAGGCTACGAGCAGTACTTC. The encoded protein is CASSFRGYEQYF.

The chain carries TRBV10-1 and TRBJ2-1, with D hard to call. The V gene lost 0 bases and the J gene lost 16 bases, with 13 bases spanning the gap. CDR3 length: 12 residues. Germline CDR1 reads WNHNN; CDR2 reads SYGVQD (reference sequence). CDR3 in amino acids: CASSESSSPSFF. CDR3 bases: TGCGCCAGCAGTGAGTCTTCATCACCTAGTTTCTTC.

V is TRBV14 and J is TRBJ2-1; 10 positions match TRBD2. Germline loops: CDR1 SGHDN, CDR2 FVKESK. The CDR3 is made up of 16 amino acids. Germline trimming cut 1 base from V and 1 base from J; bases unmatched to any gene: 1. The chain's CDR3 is CASSQGLAGSYNEQFF. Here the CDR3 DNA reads TGTGCCAGCAGCCAAGGACTAGCGGGTTCCTACAATGAGCAGTTCTTC.

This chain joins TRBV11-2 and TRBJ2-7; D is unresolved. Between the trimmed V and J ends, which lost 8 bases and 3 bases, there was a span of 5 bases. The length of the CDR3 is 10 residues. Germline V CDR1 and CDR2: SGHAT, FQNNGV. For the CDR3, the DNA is TGTGCCAGCTCGGACTACGAGCAGTACTTC. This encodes CASSDYEQYF.

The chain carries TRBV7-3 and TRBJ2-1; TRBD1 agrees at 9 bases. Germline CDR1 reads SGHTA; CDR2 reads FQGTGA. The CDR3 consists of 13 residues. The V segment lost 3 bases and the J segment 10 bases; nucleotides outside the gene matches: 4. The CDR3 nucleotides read TGTGCCAGCAGCTTCGGACAGGGGCGAGAGCAGTTCTTC. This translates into CASSFGQGREQFF.

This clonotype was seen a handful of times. In DNA form, the CDR3 reads TGCAGTACCCACCCGTGGGGTGCAACTAATGAAAAACTGTTTTTT. Protein sequence: CSTHPWGATNEKLFF. This chain connects TRBV20-1 to TRBJ1-4; no reliable D call. CDR1 DFQATT and CDR2 SNEGSKA come from the germline V gene (reference sequence). The V end lost 8 bases, the J end lost 0 bases, and 16 bases lay between the germline ends. This CDR3 has 15 amino acids.

The CDR3 protein is CASSSLPRLFYEQYF. Written as DNA, the CDR3 is TGTGCCAGCAGTTCACTCCCGAGGTTATTCTACGAGCAGTACTTC. The chain carries TRBV28 and TRBJ2-7; unclear D gene. The CDR3 totals 15 residues. V lost 4 bases and J 3 bases, leaving 16 bases between the germline ends. The germline CDR1 and CDR2 sequences are MDHEN and SYDVKM.

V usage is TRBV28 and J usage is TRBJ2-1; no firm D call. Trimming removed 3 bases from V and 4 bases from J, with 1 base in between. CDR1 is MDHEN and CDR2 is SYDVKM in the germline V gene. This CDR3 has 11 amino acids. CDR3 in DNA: TGTGCCAGCAGTTTTTACAATGAGCAGTTCTTC. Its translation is CASSFYNEQFF.

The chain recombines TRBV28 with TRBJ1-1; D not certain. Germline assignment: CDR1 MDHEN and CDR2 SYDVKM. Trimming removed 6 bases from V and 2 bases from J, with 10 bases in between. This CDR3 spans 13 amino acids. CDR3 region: CASRPYFNTEAFF. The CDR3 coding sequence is TGTGCCAGCAGACCATACTTCAACACTGAAGCTTTCTTT.